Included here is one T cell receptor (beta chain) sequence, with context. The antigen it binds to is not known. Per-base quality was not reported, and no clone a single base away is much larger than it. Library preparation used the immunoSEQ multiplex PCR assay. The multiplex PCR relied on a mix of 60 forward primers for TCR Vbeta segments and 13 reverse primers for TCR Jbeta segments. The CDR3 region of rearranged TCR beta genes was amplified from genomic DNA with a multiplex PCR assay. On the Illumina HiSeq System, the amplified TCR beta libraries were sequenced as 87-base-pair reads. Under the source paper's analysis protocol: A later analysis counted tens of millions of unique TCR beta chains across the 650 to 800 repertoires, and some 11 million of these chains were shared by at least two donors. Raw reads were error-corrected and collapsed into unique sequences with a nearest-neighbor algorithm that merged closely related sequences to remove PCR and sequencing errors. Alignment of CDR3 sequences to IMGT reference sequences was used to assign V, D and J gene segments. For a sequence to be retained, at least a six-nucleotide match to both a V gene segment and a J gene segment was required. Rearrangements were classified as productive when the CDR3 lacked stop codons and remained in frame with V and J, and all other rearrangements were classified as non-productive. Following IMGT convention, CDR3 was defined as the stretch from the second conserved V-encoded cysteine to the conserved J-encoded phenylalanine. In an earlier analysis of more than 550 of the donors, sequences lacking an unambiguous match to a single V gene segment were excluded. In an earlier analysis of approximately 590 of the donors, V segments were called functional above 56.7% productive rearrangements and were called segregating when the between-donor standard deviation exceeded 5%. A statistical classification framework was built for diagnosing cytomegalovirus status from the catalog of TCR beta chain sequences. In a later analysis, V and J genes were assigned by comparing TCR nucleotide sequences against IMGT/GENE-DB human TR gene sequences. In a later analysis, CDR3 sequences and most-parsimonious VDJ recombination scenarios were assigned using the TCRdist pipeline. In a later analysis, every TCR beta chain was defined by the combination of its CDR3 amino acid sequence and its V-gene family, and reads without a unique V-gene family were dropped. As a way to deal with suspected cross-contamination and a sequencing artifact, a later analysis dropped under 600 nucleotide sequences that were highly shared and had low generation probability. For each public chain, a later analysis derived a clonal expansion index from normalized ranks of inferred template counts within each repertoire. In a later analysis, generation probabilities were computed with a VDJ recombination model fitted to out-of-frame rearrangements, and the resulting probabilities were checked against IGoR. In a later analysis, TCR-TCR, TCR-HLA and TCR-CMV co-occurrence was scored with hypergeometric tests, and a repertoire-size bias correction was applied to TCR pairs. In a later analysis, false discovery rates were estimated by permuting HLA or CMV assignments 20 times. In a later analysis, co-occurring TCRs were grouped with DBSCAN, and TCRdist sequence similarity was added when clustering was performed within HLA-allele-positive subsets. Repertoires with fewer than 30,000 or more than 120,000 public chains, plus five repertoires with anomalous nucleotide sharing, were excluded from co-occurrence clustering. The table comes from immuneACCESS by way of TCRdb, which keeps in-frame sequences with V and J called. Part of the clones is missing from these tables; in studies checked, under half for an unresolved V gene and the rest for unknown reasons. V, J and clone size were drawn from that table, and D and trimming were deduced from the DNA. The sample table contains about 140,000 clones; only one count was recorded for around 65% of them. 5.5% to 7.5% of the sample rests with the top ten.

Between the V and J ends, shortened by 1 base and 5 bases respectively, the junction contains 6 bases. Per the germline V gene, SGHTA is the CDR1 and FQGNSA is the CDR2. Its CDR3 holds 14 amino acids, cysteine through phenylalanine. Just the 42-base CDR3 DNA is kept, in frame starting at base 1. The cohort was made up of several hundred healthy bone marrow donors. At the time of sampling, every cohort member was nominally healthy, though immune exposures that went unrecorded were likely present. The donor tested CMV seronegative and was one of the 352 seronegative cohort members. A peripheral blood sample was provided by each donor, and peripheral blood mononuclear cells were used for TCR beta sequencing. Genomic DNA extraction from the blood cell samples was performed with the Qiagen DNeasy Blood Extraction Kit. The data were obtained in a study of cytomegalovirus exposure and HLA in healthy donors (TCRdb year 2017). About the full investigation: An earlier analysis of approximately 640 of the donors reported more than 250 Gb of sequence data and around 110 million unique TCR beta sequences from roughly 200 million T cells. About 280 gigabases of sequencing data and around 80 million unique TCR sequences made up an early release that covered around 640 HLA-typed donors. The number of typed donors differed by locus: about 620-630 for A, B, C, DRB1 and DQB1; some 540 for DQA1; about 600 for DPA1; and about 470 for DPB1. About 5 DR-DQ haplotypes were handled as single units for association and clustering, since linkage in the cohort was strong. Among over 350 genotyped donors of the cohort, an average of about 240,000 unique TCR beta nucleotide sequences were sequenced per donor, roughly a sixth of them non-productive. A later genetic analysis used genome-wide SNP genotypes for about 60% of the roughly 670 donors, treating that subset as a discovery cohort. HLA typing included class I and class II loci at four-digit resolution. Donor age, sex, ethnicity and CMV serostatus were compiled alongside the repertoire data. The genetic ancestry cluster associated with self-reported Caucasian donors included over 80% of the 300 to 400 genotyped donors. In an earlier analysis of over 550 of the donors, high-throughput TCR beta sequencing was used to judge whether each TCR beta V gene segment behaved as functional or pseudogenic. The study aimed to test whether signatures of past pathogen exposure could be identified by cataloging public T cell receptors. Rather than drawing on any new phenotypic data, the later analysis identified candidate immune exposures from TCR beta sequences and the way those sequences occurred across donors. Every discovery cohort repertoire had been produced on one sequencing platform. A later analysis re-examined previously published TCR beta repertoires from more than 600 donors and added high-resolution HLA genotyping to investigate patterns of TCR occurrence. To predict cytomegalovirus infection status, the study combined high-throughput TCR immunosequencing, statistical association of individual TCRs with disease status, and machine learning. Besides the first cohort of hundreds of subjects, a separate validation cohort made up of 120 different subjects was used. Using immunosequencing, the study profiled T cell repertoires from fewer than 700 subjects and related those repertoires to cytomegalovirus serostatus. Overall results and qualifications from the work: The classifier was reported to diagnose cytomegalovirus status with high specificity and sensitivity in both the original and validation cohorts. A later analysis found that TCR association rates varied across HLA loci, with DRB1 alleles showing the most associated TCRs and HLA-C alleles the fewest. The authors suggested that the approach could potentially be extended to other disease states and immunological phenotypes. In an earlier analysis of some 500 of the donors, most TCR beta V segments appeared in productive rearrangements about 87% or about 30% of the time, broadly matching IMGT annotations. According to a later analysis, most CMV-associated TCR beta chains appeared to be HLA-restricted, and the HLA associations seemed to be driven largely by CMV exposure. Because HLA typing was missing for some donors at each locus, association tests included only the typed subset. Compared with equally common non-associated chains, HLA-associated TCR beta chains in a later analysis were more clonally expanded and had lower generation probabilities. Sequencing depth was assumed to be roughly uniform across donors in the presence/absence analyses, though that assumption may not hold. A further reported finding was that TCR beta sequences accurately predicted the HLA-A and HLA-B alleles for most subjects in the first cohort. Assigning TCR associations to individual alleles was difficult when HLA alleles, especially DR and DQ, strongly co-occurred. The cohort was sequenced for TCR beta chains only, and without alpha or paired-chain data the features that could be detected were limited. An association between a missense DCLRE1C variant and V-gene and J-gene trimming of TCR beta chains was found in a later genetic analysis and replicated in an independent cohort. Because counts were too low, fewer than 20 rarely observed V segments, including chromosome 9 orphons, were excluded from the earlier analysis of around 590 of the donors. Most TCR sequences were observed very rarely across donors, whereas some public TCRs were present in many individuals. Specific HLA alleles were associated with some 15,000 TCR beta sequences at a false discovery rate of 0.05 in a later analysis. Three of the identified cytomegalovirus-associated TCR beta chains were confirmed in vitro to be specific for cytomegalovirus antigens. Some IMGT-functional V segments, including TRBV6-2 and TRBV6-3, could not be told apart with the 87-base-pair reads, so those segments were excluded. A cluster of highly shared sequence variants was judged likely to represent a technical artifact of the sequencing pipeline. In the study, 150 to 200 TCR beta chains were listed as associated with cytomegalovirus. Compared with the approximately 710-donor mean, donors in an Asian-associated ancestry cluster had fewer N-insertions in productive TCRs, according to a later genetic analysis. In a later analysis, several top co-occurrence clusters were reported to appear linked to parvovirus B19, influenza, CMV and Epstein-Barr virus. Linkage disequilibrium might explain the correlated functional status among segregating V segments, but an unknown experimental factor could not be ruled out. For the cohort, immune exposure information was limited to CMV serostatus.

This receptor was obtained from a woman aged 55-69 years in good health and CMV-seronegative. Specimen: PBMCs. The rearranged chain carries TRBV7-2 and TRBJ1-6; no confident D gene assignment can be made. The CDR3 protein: CASSLGANNSPLHF. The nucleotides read TGTGCCAGCAGCTTAGGAGCAAATAATTCACCCCTCCACTTT.